These 19 T cell receptor beta chains were all obtained from the same sample, sequenced in a study of cytotoxic CD8 clonotypes in ibrutinib-treated CLL. Some clones are missing from TCRdb's copy, which holds only in-frame ones; the method was immunoSEQ multiplex PCR. Seen here are approximately 92,000 clones, 70% to 80% observed once, and the top ten hold approximately 23%. Material: PBMCs, obtained after 24 months of ibrutinib treatment. These receptors all stem from a human donor with chronic lymphocytic leukemia.

The chain has TRBV5-1 and TRBJ2-3; the D call may be TRBD1 or TRBD2 (5 bases each). CDR3 length equals 12 residues. CDR1 is SGHRS and CDR2 is YFSETQ in the germline V gene. The V end lost 4 bases, the J end lost 14 bases, and 17 bases lay between the germline ends. CDR3 amino acids: CASSRAGTRRYF. In DNA, the CDR3 is TGCGCCAGCAGCCGCGCCGGGACCCGGCGGTATTTT.

This clone was observed a few times. The rearrangement joins TRBV30 to TRBJ1-6; no clear D gene. Trimming pared 0 bases from V and 14 bases from J, leaving 11 bases between. Germline lookup yields CDR1 GTSNPN and CDR2 SVGIG (reference sequence). CDR3 length: 12 amino acids. This CDR3 reads CAWSVRIGTLHF. CDR3 nucleotide sequence: TGTGCCTGGAGTGTACGAATTGGGACCCTCCACTTT.

The gene calls are TRBV28 and TRBJ2-5; D is unclear. The CDR3 covers 13 residues. Germline loops: CDR1 MDHEN, CDR2 SYDVKM. With 5 bases removed from V and 7 bases from J, the gap between germline ends came to 14 bases. The CDR3 coding sequence is TGTGCCAGCAGTCTGCTAGGATGGGGGACCCAGTACTTC. It translates to CASSLLGWGTQYF.

This clone was counted a single time. This chain uses TRBV30 with TRBJ2-7; D is unclear. Germline CDR1 reads GTSNPN; CDR2 reads SVGIG (reference sequence). There are 10 residues in the CDR3. Trimming pared 1 base from V and 6 bases from J, leaving 4 bases between. The CDR3 coding sequence is TGTGCCTGGAGTGGCGGCGAGCAGTACTTC. Translated: CAWSGGEQYF.

Comments on this clone: The same CDR3 also results from other DNA sequences found in this sample. J is TRBJ1-2 and V is TRBV20-1; no definite D call. Trimming pared 3 bases from V and 7 bases from J, leaving 9 bases between. From germline, CDR1 is DFQATT and CDR2 SNEGSKA (reference sequence). The CDR3 is 11 amino acids. The CDR3 spells CSASREGGYTF. DNA of the CDR3: TGCAGTGCTAGCAGAGAGGGTGGCTACACCTTC.

The chain combines TRBV28 with TRBJ2-3; 8 bases match TRBD2. This CDR3 comprises 20 residues. V shed 4 bases, J shed 7 bases, and the junction held 25 bases outside the gene matches. Germline CDR1 is MDHEN and CDR2 is SYDVKM. CDR3 sequence reads: CASSWRERESPLGKRNTQYF. CDR3 in DNA: TGTGCCAGCAGTTGGCGGGAGCGGGAGAGCCCATTAGGGAAGAGGAATACGCAGTATTTT.

The chain has TRBV7-3 and TRBJ2-1; 10 bases match TRBD2. V shed 3 bases and J 7 bases; nucleotides not matched to a gene: 3. CDR1 is SGHTA, CDR2 FQGTGA, per germline. The CDR3 is 14 residues long. As DNA, the CDR3 is TGTGCCAGCAGCTTCGGGACTAGCGAGAATGAGCAGTTCTTC. Its translation: CASSFGTSENEQFF. Based on the CDR3 plus reference TRBV7-3 and TRBJ2-1, the full variable domain is GAGVSQTPSNKVTEKGKYVELRCDPISGHTALYWYRQSLGQGPEFLIYFQGTGAADDSGLPNDRFFAVRPEGSVSTLKIQRTERGDSAVYLCASSFGTSENEQFFGPGTRLTVL.

For the CDR3, the DNA is TGCAGTGTCATCGGCAGAGATACGCAGTATTTT. Residues: CSVIGRDTQYF. The chain combines TRBV20-1 with TRBJ2-3; no firm D call. Germline CDR1 is DFQATT and CDR2 is SNEGSKA (reference sequence). This CDR3 contains 11 residues. Trimming pared 7 bases from V and 5 bases from J, leaving 10 bases between.

CDR3 amino acids: CASSLSGVGDYGYTF. The DNA of the CDR3 is TGCGCCAGCAGCTTGAGCGGGGTCGGGGACTATGGCTACACCTTC. The chain has TRBV5-1 and TRBJ1-2; D not resolved. The CDR3 consists of 15 residues. CDR1 SGHRS and CDR2 YFSETQ come from the germline V gene. Trimming pared 1 base from V and 3 bases from J, leaving 13 bases between.

This clone has a single count. This chain links TRBV6-6 with TRBJ1-2, with TRBD1 matching 8 bases. Germline assignment: CDR1 MNHNY and CDR2 SVGAGI (reference sequence). The CDR3 is 15 residues long. With V trimmed by 5 bases and J by 2 bases, 7 bases remained unmatched. The CDR3 reads CASSTPTGANYGYTF. Here the CDR3 DNA reads TGTGCCAGCAGTACCCCGACAGGGGCCAACTATGGCTACACCTTC.

In regard to this clone: Other DNA sequences in this sample translate to the same CDR3. J is TRBJ1-3 and V is TRBV30; no reliable D call. The germline gives CDR1 GTSNPN, CDR2 SVGIG (reference sequence). The CDR3 has 12 amino acids. Trimming removed 2 bases from V and 1 base from J, with 3 bases in between. Here the CDR3 DNA reads TGTGCCTGGAGTCCTTCTGGAAACACCATATATTTT. Amino acid sequence: CAWSPSGNTIYF.

The genes are TRBV5-1 and TRBJ2-5; the D gene is possibly TRBD1 (6 bases). With 4 bases removed from V and 5 bases from J, the gap between germline ends came to 12 bases. The CDR3 contains 13 residues. Germline V gives CDR1 SGHRS, CDR2 YFSETQ. The CDR3: CASSIGGWETQYF. DNA of the CDR3: TGCGCCAGCAGCATAGGGGGTTGGGAGACCCAGTACTTC.

J is TRBJ2-3 and V is TRBV29-1; 7 bases are a match to TRBD1. The V and J ends lost 7 bases and 0 bases, in that order; junction bases with no gene match: 7. The CDR3 is 14 residues long. In germline, CDR1 is SQVTM, CDR2 ANQGSEA. CDR3 amino acids: CSARTGASTDTQYF. As DNA, the CDR3 is TGCAGCGCACGGACAGGAGCTAGCACAGATACGCAGTATTTT.

This rearrangement joins TRBV27 to TRBJ2-7, with 9 bases fitting TRBD1. After removal of 5 bases from V and 6 bases from J, the junction contained 8 bases not matched to a gene. This CDR3 has 14 amino acids. The V gene's germline CDR1 is MNHEY and CDR2 SMNVEV (reference sequence). The CDR3 loop is CASSPGTGNFEQYF. The DNA for the CDR3 is TGTGCCAGCAGTCCTGGGACAGGGAATTTCGAGCAGTACTTC.

The CDR3 loop is CASIASWTGAGNEQFF. CDR3 nucleotide sequence: TGTGCCAGCATCGCGAGTTGGACGGGAGCGGGGAATGAGCAGTTCTTC. The chain employs TRBV2 and TRBJ2-1; 7 bases match TRBD2. Trimming at V came to 7 bases and at J to 7 bases, leaving 16 bases not matched to a gene. Germline V lookup: CDR1 SNHLY, CDR2 FYNNEI. This CDR3 has 16 amino acids.

The rearrangement links TRBV19 to TRBJ1-2, with D hard to call. The CDR3 is 13 residues long. Trimming left V 5 bases short and J 3 bases short, with 10 bases between. Germline lookup yields CDR1 LNHDA and CDR2 SQIVND (reference sequence). The CDR3 nucleotides read TGTGCCAGTAGTCCCACAGTTCACTATGGCTACACCTTC. Translating it yields CASSPTVHYGYTF.

J is TRBJ2-7 and V is TRBV7-9; tentatively, D is TRBD2 (6 bases). V was cut by 5 bases and J by 3 bases, with 14 bases left in between. The germline CDR1 and CDR2 sequences are SEHNR and FQNEAQ (reference sequence). The CDR3 consists of 14 residues. The CDR3 bases are TGTGCCAGCAGCGACGCCGGGAGCCTCTACGAGCAGTACTTC. This gives the protein CASSDAGSLYEQYF.

This clone has a handful of counts. V gene TRBV19 combines with J gene TRBJ1-2; D is possibly TRBD1 (5 bases). Deletions cut 5 bases from V and 0 bases from J, with 22 bases between. Germline lookup yields CDR1 LNHDA and CDR2 SQIVND (reference sequence). The CDR3 spans 18 residues. DNA of the CDR3: TGTGCCAGTAGTCCCCTCGACGGCAGGGACCTCCCTAACTATGGCTACACCTTC. It translates to CASSPLDGRDLPNYGYTF.

The CDR3 loop reads CSAQQETQYF. The CDR3 DNA sequence: TGCAGTGCTCAGCAAGAGACCCAGTACTTC. This chain uses TRBV20-1 with TRBJ2-5; no firm D call. Trimming removed 5 bases at V and 2 bases at J, with 3 bases between. Germline V gene sequence: CDR1 DFQATT, CDR2 SNEGSKA (reference sequence). The CDR3 consists of 10 residues.